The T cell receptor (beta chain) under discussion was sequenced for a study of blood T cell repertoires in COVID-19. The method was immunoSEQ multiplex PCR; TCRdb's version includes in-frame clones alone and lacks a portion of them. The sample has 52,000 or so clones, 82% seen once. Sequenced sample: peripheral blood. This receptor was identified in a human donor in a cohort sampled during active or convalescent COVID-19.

CDR3 nucleotides: TGTGCCAGCAGAGCGACAGCAGATACGCAGTATTTT. Translation: CASRATADTQYF. The V gene is TRBV6-6, the J gene TRBJ2-3; possibly TRBD1 for D (5 bases). This CDR3 contains 12 residues. Between the trimmed V and J ends, which lost 6 bases and 4 bases, there was a span of 8 bases. In germline, CDR1 is MNHNY, CDR2 SVGAGI (reference sequence).